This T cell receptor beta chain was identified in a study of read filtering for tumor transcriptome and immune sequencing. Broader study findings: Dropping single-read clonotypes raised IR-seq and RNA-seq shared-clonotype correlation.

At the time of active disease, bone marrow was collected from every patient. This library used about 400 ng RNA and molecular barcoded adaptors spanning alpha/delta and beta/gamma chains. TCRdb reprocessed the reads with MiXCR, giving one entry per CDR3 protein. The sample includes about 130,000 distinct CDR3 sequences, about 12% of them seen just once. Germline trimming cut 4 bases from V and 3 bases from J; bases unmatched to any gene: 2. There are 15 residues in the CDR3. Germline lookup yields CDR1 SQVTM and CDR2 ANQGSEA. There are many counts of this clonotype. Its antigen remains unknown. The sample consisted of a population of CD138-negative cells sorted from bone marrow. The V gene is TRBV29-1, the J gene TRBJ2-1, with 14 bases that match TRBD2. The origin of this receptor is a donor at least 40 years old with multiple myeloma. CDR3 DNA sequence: TGCAGCGTTGGTGGACTAGCGGGAGGCTACAATGAGCAGTTCTTC. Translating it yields CSVGGLAGGYNEQFF.